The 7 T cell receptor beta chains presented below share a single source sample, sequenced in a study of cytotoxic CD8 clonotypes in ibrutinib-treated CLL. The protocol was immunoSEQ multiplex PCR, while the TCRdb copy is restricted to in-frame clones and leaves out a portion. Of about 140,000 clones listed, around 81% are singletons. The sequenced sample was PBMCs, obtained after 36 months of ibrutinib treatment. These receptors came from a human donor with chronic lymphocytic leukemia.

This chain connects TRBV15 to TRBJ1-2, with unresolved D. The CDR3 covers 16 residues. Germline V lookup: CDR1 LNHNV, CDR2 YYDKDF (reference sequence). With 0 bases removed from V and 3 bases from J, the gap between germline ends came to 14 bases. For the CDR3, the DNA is TGTGCCACCAGCAGAGATGGAGCCCCGATCCACTATGGCTACACCTTC. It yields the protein CATSRDGAPIHYGYTF.

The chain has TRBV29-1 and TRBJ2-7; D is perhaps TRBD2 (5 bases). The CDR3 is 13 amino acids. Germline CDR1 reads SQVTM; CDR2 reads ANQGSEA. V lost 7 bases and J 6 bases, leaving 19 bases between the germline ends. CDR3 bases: TGCAGCGCCAACCGGGGAAGAGGGCTCGAGCAGTACTTC. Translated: CSANRGRGLEQYF.

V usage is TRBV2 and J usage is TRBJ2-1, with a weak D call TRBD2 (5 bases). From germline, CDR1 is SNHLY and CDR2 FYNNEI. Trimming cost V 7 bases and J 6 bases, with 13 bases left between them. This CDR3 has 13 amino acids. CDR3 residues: CASTVGVPNEQFF. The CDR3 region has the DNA TGTGCCAGCACTGTCGGGGTCCCCAATGAGCAGTTCTTC.

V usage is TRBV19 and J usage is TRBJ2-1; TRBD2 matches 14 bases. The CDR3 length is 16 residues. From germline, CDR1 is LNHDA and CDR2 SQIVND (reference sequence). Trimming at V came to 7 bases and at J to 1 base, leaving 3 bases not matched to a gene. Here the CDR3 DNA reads TGTGCCAGTAAAGGGACTAGCGGGAGTTCCTACAATGAGCAGTTCTTC. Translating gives CASKGTSGSSYNEQFF.

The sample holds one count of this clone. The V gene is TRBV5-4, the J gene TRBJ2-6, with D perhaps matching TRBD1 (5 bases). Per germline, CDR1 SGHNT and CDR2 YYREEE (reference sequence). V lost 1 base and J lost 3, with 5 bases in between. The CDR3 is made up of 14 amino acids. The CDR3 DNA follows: TGTGCCAGCAGCTTGAGGGGTGGGGCCAACGTCCTGACTTTC. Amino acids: CASSLRGGANVLTF.

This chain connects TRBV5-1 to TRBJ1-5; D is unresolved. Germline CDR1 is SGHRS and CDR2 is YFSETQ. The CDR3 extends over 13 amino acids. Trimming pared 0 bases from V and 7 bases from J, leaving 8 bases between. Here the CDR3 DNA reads TGCGCCAGCAGCTTGGACATCTACCAGCCCCAGCATTTT. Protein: CASSLDIYQPQHF.

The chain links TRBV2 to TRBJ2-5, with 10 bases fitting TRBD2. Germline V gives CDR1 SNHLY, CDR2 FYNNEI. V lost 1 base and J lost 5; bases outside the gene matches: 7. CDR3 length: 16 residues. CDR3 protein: CASSEGAGGLIETQYF. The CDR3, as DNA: TGTGCCAGCAGTGAAGGAGCGGGAGGGCTAATCGAGACCCAGTACTTC.